The sequence of this T cell receptor (beta chain) was determined in a study of response to subunit inactivated influenza vaccine. This CDR3 spans 17 amino acids. With 0 bases removed from V and 5 bases from J, the gap between germline ends came to 19 bases. Germline V gene lookup returns CDR1 MNHEY and CDR2 SVGEGT. TCRdb ran MiXCR on the RT-PCR reads and lists one entry per CDR3 protein. The sample lists about 520,000 distinct CDR3 sequences, roughly 7.9% occurring once. As regards this clonotype: Antigen specificity is unknown.

Broader study findings: Authors suggested each seasonal influenza vaccination recruits few new T cells.

Sequences were derived from PBMCs from blood, sampled about 24 months after vaccination. The clonotype comes from a man aged 50-75 years who received an inactivated influenza vaccine. J is TRBJ1-1 and V is TRBV6-2 or TRBV6-3; D might be TRBD1 (5 bases). For the CDR3, the DNA is TGTGCCAGCAGTTACTCGATGTATCGGGGGAAAGGGACTGAAGCTTTCTTT. It encodes CASSYSMYRGKGTEAFF.